This record looks at one T cell receptor (beta chain) sequence and its context. Its cognate antigen is unknown. Clones were read by immunoSEQ multiplex PCR, and TCRdb kept only the in-frame ones, dropping some. This repertoire shows about 48,000 clones, over 70% found once; its top ten account for 12%. The CDR3 length is 15 residues. Germline V CDR1 and CDR2: SGHKS, YYEKEE (reference sequence). V lost 3 bases and J 8 bases, leaving 20 bases between the germline ends. These data come from a study of OX40 agonist ivuxolimab in advanced cancers. Study-wide context: Clinicians treated patients with ivuxolimab, an agonistic anti-OX40 (CD134) antibody. Three patients, one with hepatocellular carcinoma and two with cutaneous melanoma, responded partially. Study conclusions and caveats: Clones of CD4+ and CD8+ blood T cells grew by week 6 at doses of 0.1 to 3.0 mg/kg.

The study sampled blood at baseline, cycle 4 day 1, and cycle 7 day 1. This chain connects TRBV5-5 to TRBJ1-2; a weak D match, TRBD1 (5 bases). The sequences come from CD4+ or CD8+ T cells sorted from blood, collected in a trial of the OX40 agonist ivuxolimab. The source is an adult with an advanced solid tumor such as melanoma, head and neck, liver or kidney cancer. CDR3: CASSWGLGADSGYTF. The CDR3 DNA sequence: TGTGCCAGCAGCTGGGGTCTAGGGGCCGACTCGGGCTACACCTTC.